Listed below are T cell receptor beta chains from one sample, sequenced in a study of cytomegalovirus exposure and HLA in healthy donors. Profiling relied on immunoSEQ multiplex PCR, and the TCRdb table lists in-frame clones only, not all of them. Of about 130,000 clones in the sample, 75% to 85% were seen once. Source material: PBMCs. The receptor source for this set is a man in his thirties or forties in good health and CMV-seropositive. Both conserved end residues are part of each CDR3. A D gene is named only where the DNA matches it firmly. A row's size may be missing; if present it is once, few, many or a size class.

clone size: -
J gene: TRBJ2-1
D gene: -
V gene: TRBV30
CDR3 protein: CAWSVLAGYNEQFF
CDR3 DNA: TGTGCCTGGAGTGTACTGGCGGGGTACAATGAGCAGTTCTTC

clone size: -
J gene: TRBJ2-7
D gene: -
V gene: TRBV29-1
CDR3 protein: CSVHSLGYEQYF
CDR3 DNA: TGCAGCGTCCACAGTTTAGGATACGAGCAGTACTTC

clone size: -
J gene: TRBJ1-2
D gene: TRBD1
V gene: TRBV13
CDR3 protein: CASSLGGRQGSSSYTF
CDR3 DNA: TGTGCCAGCAGCTTAGGGGGACGACAGGGGTCCTCAAGCTACACCTTC

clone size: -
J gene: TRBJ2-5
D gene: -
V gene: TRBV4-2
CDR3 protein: CASSPERVGETQYF
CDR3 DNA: TGTGCCAGCAGCCCCGAGAGGGTGGGGGAGACCCAGTACTTC

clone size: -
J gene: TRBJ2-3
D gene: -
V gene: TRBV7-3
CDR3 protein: CASSSLSGSTDTQYF
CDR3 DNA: TGTGCCAGCAGCTCCCTATCCGGTAGCACAGATACGCAGTATTTT

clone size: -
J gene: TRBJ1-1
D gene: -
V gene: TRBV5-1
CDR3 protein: CASSLAPNKGPWVEAFF
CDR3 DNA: TGCGCCAGCAGCTTGGCCCCAAACAAGGGGCCTTGGGTTGAAGCTTTCTTT

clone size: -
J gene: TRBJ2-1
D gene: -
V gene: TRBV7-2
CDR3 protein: CASGQQRANEQFF
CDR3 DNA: TGTGCCAGTGGCCAGCAGCGCGCCAATGAGCAGTTCTTC

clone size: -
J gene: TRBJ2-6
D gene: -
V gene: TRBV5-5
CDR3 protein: CASSFLMSLDTLGGANGLTF
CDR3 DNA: TGTGCCAGCAGCTTTCTCATGAGTCTGGACACCCTAGGTGGGGCCAACGGCCTGACTTTC

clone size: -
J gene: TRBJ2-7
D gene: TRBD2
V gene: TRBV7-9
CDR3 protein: CASSLEGRGDYEQYF
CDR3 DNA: TGTGCCAGCAGCCTGGAGGGGCGGGGGGACTACGAGCAGTACTTC

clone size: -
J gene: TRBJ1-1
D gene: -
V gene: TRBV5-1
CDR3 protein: CASTQEVFDTEAFF
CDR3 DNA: TGCGCCAGCACCCAGGAGGTATTTGACACTGAAGCTTTCTTT

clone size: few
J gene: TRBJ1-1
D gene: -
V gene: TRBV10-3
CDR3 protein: CATNDQGNTEAFF
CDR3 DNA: TGTGCCACCAACGACCAGGGGAACACTGAAGCTTTCTTT

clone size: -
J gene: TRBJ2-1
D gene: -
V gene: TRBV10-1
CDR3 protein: CASSEARTDREQFF
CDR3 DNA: TGCGCCAGCAGTGAGGCTCGGACCGACAGGGAGCAGTTCTTC

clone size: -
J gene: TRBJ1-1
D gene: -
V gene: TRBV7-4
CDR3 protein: CASSLRLGWAGDRTEAFF
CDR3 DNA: TGTGCCAGCAGCTTAAGGCTCGGTTGGGCAGGGGATCGAACTGAAGCTTTCTTT

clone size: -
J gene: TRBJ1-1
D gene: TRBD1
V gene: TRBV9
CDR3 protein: CASSPPDRDLEAFF
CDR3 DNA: TGTGCCAGCAGCCCCCCGGACAGGGATCTTGAAGCTTTCTTT

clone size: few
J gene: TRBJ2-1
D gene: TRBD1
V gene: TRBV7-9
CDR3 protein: CASVLTGDNNEQFF
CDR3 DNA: TGTGCCAGCGTCTTAACAGGGGATAACAATGAGCAGTTCTTC

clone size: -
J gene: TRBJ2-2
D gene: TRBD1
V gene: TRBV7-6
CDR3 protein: CASSQQRQGTGELFF
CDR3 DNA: TGTGCCAGCAGCCAACAACGACAGGGCACCGGGGAGCTGTTTTTT

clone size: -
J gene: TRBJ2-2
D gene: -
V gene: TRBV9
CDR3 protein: CASSVVSSRQANTGELFF
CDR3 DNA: TGTGCCAGCAGCGTAGTGTCTTCCAGACAGGCGAACACCGGGGAGCTGTTTTTT

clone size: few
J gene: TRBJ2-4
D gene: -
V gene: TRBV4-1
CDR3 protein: CASSHPGAGGGDIQYF
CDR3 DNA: TGCGCCAGCAGCCATCCTGGGGCAGGTGGAGGGGACATTCAGTACTTC

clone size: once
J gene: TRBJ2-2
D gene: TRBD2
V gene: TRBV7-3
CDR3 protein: CASSRSGGAPGELFF
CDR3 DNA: TGTGCCAGCAGCCGTAGCGGGGGGGCACCCGGGGAGCTGTTTTTT

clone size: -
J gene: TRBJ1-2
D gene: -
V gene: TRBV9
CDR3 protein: CASSVGVKTLNYGYTF
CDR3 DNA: TGTGCCAGCAGCGTAGGAGTTAAGACTTTAAACTATGGCTACACCTTC

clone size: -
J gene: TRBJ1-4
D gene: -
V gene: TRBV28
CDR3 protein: CASSLIGSREGEKLFF
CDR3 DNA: TGTGCCAGCAGCCTTATCGGTTCCAGGGAGGGTGAAAAACTGTTTTTT

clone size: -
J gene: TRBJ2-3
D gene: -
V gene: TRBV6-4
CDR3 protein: CASSDDYPPSTDTQYF
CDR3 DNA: TGTGCCAGCAGTGACGACTACCCTCCTAGCACAGATACGCAGTATTTT

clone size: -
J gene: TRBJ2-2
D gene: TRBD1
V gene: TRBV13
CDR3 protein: CASSHGDRDYTGELFF
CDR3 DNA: TGTGCCAGCAGCCATGGGGACAGGGATTACACCGGGGAGCTGTTTTTT

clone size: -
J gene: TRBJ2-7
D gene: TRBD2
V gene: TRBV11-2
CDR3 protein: CASTKTSGSSYEQYF
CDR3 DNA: TGTGCCAGCACCAAGACTAGCGGTAGCTCCTACGAGCAGTACTTC

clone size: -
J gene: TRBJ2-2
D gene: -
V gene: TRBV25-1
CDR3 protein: CASSEGWGDHTGELFF
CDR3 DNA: TGTGCCAGCAGTGAGGGGTGGGGGGACCACACCGGGGAGCTGTTTTTT

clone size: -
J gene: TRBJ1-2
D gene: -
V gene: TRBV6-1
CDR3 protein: CASSEGHSGYGYTF
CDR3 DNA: TGTGCCAGCAGTGAAGGACACTCAGGCTATGGCTACACCTTC

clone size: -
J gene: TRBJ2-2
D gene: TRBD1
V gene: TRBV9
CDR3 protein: CASTIRGSNTGELFF
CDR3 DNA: TGTGCCAGCACGATCAGGGGGTCGAACACCGGGGAGCTGTTTTTT

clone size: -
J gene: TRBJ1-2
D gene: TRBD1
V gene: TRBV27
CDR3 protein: CASSLTGQGVYGYTF
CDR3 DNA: TGTGCCAGCAGTTTAACGGGACAGGGGGTTTATGGCTACACCTTC

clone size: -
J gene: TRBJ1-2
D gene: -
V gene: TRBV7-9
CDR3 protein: CASSLESARYGYTF
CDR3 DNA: TGTGCCAGCAGCTTAGAATCCGCACGGTACGGCTACACCTTC

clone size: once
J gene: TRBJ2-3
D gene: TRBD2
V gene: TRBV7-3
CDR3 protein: CASSPIAGGPTDTQYF
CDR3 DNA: TGTGCCAGCAGCCCCATAGCGGGGGGACCCACAGATACGCAGTATTTT

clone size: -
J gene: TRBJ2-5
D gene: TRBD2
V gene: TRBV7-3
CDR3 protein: CASSSGSGGMETQYF
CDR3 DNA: TGTGCCAGCAGCTCCGGAAGCGGGGGGATGGAGACCCAGTACTTC

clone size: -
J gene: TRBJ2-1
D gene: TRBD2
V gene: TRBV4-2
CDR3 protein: CASSLAGGYNEQFF
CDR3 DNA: TGTGCCAGCAGTTTAGCGGGGGGGTACAATGAGCAGTTCTTC

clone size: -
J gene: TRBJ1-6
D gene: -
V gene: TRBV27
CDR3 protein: CASKIQGAENSPLHF
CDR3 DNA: TGTGCCAGCAAAATACAGGGCGCAGAAAATTCACCCCTCCACTTT

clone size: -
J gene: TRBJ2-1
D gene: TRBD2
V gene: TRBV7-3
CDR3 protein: CASSSRGLATNEQFF
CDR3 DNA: TGTGCCAGCAGCTCTCGGGGACTAGCCACCAATGAGCAGTTCTTC

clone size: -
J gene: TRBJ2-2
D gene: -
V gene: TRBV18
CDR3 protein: CASSPLSQNTGELFF
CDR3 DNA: TGTGCCAGCTCACCACTTTCCCAGAACACCGGGGAGCTGTTTTTT

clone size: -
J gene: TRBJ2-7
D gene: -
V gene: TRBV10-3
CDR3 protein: CAIRDTDSYEQYF
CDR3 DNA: TGTGCCATCAGGGACACAGATTCCTACGAGCAGTACTTC

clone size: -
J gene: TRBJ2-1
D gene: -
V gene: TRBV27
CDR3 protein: CASSPGLGIRPEFF
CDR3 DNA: TGTGCCAGCAGCCCCGGACTTGGAATCCGCCCCGAGTTCTTC

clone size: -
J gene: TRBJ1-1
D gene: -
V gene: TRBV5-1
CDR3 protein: CASSGGVRGTEAFF
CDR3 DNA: TGCGCCAGCAGCGGCGGGGTTCGGGGAACTGAAGCTTTCTTT

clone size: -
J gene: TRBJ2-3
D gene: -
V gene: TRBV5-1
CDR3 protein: CASSLQGLRTDTQYF
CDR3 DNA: TGCGCCAGCAGCTTACAGGGCCTGCGCACAGATACGCAGTATTTT

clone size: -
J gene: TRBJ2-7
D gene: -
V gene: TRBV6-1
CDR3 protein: CASSNRDFYEQYF
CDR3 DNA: TGTGCCAGCAGTAACCGGGACTTCTACGAGCAGTACTTC

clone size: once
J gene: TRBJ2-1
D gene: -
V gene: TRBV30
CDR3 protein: CAWSTHRAGVSGEQFF
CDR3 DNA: TGTGCCTGGAGTACCCACAGGGCGGGGGTATCGGGTGAGCAGTTCTTC

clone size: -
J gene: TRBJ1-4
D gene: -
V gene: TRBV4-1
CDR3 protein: CASSPGASTNEKLFF
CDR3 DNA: TGCGCCAGCAGCCCAGGGGCATCAACTAATGAAAAACTGTTTTTT

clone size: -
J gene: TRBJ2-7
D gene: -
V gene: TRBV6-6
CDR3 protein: CASKPGTYEQYF
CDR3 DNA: TGTGCCAGCAAGCCGGGGACCTACGAGCAGTACTTC

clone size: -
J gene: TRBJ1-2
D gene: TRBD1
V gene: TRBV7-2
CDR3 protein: CASSSQPGQGNYGYTF
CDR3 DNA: TGTGCCAGCAGCTCCCAACCTGGACAGGGGAACTATGGCTACACCTTC

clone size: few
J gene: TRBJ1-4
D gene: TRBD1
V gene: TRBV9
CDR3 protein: CASNEGGGTIANEKLFF
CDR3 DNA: TGTGCCAGCAACGAAGGAGGGGGCACGATTGCTAATGAAAAACTGTTTTTT

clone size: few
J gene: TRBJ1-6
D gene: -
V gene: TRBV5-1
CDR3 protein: CASSPLSGNSPLHF
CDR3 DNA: TGCGCCAGCAGCCCCCTCTCGGGTAATTCACCCCTCCACTTT

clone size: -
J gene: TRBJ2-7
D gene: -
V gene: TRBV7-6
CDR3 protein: CASSSWGQSYEQYF
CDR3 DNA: TGTGCCAGCAGCTCCTGGGGCCAGTCCTACGAGCAGTACTTC

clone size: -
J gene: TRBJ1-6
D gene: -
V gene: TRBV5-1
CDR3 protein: CASSLDRVNSPLHF
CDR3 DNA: TGCGCCAGCAGCTTGGACAGGGTAAATTCACCCCTCCACTTT

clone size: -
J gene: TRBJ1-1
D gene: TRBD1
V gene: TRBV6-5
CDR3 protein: CASSYGGTGGNTEAFF
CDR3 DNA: TGTGCCAGCAGTTACGGTGGGACAGGGGGAAACACTGAAGCTTTCTTT

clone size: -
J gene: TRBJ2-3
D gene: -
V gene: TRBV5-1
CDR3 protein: CASSPMDSSDTQYF
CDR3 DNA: TGCGCCAGCAGCCCCATGGACAGCTCAGATACGCAGTATTTT

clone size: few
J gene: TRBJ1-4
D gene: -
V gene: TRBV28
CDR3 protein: CASSPQKGKKGHNEKLFF
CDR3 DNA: TGTGCCAGCAGCCCCCAAAAAGGGAAAAAGGGGCATAATGAAAAACTGTTTTTT

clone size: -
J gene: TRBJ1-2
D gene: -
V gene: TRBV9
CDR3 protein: CASSVAGAGMKGYTF
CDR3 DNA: TGTGCCAGCAGCGTAGCTGGGGCAGGGATGAAGGGCTACACCTTC

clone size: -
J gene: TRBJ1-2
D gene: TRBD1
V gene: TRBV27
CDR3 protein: CASSVTGGRGYGYTF
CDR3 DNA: TGTGCCAGCAGCGTCACAGGGGGCCGTGGCTATGGCTACACCTTC

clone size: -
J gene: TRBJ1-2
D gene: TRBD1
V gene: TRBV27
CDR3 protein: CASSPGQGIANYGYTF
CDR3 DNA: TGTGCCAGCAGTCCGGGACAGGGGATAGCTAACTATGGCTACACCTTC